Reported below is one T cell receptor beta chain. The antigen is undetermined. Treatment: some 19 received Ad26.COV2.S at low or high dose, single or two shots; roughly 5 received placebo; per-sample allocation not given. Day 63 after the first vaccine or placebo injection was the time point for sampling. An Ad26 vector expressing Wuhan-strain SARS-CoV-2 spike constituted the vaccine. Profiling relied on immunoSEQ multiplex PCR, and the TCRdb table lists in-frame clones only, not all of them. The data hold a few hundred thousand clones, with around 88% observed a single time. The source of the sample is a study of Ad26.COV2.S vaccination and SARS-CoV-2 variants. Looking at the study overall: The vaccine Ad26.COV2.S was put into the muscle once, or twice with 56 days between. Study results and caveats: The TCR-based breadth and depth measures might underestimate overall T cell responses. Substantial breadth in spike-specific CD8+ and CD4+ T cell responses was reportedly seen after vaccination.

Germline CDR1 and CDR2: MRHNA and SNTAGT. The CDR3 is 13 residues long. Trimming cost V 6 bases and J 1 base, with 9 bases left between them. This clonotype was sampled from a person between 18 and 59 years old who received the Ad26.COV2.S COVID-19 vaccine or a placebo. The chain links TRBV6-4 to TRBJ1-1, with D possibly being TRBD1 (6 bases). Source: peripheral blood, taken in a trial of Ad26.COV2.S vaccine versus placebo. DNA of the CDR3: TGTGCCAGCAGGGACAGAGAGAACACTGAAGCTTTCTTT. It yields the protein CASRDRENTEAFF.